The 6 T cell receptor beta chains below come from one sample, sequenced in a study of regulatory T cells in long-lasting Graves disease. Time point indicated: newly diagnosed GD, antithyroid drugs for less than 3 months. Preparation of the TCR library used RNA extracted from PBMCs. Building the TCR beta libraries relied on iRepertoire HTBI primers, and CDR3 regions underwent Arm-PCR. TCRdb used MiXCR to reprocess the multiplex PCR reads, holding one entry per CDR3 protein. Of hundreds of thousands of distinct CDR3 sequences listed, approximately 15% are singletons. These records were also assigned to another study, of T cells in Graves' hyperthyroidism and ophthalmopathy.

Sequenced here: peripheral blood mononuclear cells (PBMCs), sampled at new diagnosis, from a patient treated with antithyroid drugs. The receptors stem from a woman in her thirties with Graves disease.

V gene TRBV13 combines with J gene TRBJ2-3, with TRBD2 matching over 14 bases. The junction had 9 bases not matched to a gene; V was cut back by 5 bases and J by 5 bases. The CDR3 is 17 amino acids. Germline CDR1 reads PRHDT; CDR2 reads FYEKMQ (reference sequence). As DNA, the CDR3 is TGTGCCAGCAGCACCGCGACTAGCGGGAGGGTTGTAGATACGCAGTATTTT. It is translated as CASSTATSGRVVDTQYF.

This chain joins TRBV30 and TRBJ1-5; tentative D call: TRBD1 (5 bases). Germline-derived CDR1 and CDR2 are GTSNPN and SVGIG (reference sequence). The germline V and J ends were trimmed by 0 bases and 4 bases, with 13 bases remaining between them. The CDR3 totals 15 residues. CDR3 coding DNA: TGTGCCTGGAGTGTGGGAGGGACCAAGAATCAGCCCCAGCATTTT. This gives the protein CAWSVGGTKNQPQHF.

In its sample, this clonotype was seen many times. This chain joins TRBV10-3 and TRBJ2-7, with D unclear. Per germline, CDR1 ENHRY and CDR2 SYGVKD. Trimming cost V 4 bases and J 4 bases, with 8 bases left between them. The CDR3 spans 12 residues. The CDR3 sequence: CAISGSSYEQYF. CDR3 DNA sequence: TGTGCCATCAGTGGATCATCGTACGAGCAGTACTTC.

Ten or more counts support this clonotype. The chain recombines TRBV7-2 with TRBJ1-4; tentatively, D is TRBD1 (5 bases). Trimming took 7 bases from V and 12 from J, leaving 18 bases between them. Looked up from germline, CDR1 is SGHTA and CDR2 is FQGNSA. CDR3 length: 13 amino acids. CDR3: CASTRGSAGELFF. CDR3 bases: TGTGCCAGCACTCGGGGGTCCGCCGGGGAACTGTTTTTT.

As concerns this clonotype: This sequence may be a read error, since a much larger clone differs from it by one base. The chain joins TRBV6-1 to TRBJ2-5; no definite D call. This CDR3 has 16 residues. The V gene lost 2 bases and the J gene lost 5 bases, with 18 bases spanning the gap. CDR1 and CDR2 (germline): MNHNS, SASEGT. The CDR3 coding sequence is TGTGCCAGCAGTGAAACTGTTGGTGGCGGAAAGGAGACCCAGTACTTC. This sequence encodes CASSETVGGGKETQYF.

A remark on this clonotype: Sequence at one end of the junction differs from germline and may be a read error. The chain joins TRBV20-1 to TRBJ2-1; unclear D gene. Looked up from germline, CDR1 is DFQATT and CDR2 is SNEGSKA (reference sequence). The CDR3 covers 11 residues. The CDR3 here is CSAHAGDERFF. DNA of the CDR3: TGCAGTGCCCATGCTGGGGATGAGCGGTTCTTC.